The 3 T cell receptor beta chains presented below share a single source sample, sequenced in a study of response to subunit inactivated influenza vaccine. TCRdb re-derived calls from the RT-PCR reads in MiXCR, one entry per CDR3 protein. The table has 750,000 to 850,000 distinct CDR3 sequences, around 18% seen once. This specimen was PBMCs from blood, taken roughly 5 days after vaccination. These receptors were obtained from a man aged 50 to 60 who received an inactivated influenza vaccine.

CDR3 region: CAISSQEAGQETQYF. The CDR3 DNA reads TGTGCCATCAGTTCGCAAGAGGCGGGGCAAGAGACCCAGTACTTC. V and J are TRBV10-3 and TRBJ2-5, with D possibly matching TRBD2 (6 bases). Germline lookup yields CDR1 ENHRY and CDR2 SYGVKD. Between the trimmed V and J ends, which lost 5 bases and 2 bases, there was a span of 15 bases. The CDR3 sequence is 15 residues long.

The chain joins TRBV5-1 to TRBJ2-1; 10 bases fit TRBD2. V lost 5 bases, J lost 6 bases, and 8 bases stayed unmatched. This CDR3 spans 15 amino acids. Looked up from germline, CDR1 is SGHRS and CDR2 is YFSETQ. In DNA, the CDR3 is TGCGCCAGCAGTTCTAGCGGGAGTCTTGGCAATGAGCAGTTCTTC. As protein: CASSSSGSLGNEQFF.

The rearrangement joins TRBV4-2 to TRBJ2-7, with TRBD2 matching over 7 bases. The CDR3 totals 15 residues. The V gene end was trimmed by 0 bases and the J gene end by 2 bases; junction bases not matched to a gene: 4. Per the germline V gene, CDR1 is LGHNA and CDR2 is YNFKEQ. CDR3 loop: CASSQESSGPYEQYF. The CDR3 coding sequence is TGTGCCAGCAGCCAAGAGTCTAGCGGCCCCTACGAGCAGTACTTC.